This T cell receptor beta chain was observed in a study of cytomegalovirus exposure and HLA in healthy donors. Points from the study as a whole: Indistinguishable V segments such as TRBV6-2 and TRBV6-3 were excluded.

Healthy bone marrow donors made up the cohort. Remarks on this clone: The antigen remains undetermined.

The CDR3 loop spans 14 amino acids. The V segment lost 2 bases and the J segment 10 bases; nucleotides outside the gene matches: 4. Germline V gene data show CDR1 as SGHDT and CDR2 as YYEEEE. The PCR used 60 Vbeta and 13 Jbeta primers. Clones were read by immunoSEQ multiplex PCR, and TCRdb kept only the in-frame ones, dropping some. The sample holds around 140,000 clones; roughly 9.6% are singletons and the top ten take roughly 7.2%. The receptor comes from a woman aged 40 to 50 in good health and CMV-seropositive. Sequenced input: PBMCs. The V gene is TRBV5-6, the J gene TRBJ1-6; 9 bases agree with TRBD1. Here the CDR3 reads CASSLGTGNSPLHF. The CDR3 coding sequence is TGTGCCAGCAGCTTAGGGACAGGGAACTCACCCCTCCACTTT.